Detailed here is one TCR beta chain. Its specificity is unknown. These data belong to a study of cytomegalovirus exposure and HLA in healthy donors. Study-wide points: Later analysis identified about 17,000 TCR beta sequences associated with HLA alleles, using a false discovery rate threshold of 0.05.

Germline V CDR1 and CDR2: SGDLS, YYNGEE. With 0 bases removed from V and 2 bases from J, the gap between germline ends came to 11 bases. The CDR3 length is 15 residues. The PCR ran on 60 Vbeta and 13 Jbeta primers. Using immunoSEQ multiplex PCR, the repertoire was profiled, and TCRdb retains in-frame clones only, with some absent. The sample carries around 140,000 clones, roughly 80% recorded once. This clonotype was obtained from a female donor in good health and CMV-seronegative. The specimen was PBMCs. V gene TRBV9 combines with J gene TRBJ1-2, with a tentative D call TRBD1 (5 bases). This CDR3 reads CASSVDLGGNYGYTF. CDR3 bases: TGTGCCAGCAGCGTAGATTTGGGGGGGAACTATGGCTACACCTTC.